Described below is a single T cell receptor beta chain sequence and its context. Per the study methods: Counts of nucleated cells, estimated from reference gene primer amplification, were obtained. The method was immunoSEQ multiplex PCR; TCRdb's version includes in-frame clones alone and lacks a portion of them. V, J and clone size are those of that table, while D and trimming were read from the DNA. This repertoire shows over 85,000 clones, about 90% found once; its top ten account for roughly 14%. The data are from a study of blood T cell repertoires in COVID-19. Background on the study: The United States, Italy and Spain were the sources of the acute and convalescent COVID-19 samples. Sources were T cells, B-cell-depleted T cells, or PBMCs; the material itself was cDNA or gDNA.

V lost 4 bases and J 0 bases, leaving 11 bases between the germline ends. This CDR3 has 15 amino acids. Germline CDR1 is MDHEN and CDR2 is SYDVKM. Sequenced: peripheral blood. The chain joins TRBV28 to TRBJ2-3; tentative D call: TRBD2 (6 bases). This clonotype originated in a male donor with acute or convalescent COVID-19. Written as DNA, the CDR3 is TGTGCCAGCAGTTCCAGAGGGAGGAGCACAGATACGCAGTATTTT. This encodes CASSSRGRSTDTQYF.